This T cell receptor (beta chain) was recorded in a study of regulatory T cells in long-lasting Graves disease. This clonotype was counted at least ten times. Sample time point: persistent/refractory GD, antithyroid drugs over 5 years with positive TRAb. The TCR library was made from RNA extracted from PBMCs. This CDR3 has 14 amino acids. Germline loops: CDR1 MNHEY, CDR2 SVGEGT. Trimming cost V 2 bases and J 5 bases; bases outside gene matches: 1. Construction of the TCR beta libraries employed iRepertoire HTBI primers in conjunction with Arm-PCR of CDR3 regions. TCRdb re-called the multiplex PCR reads with MiXCR, one entry per CDR3 protein. This sample has approximately 400,000 distinct CDR3 sequences, with about 23% found just once.

The TCR comes from a woman between 35 and 50 years old with Graves disease. Sequencing was performed on peripheral blood mononuclear cells (PBMCs), taken when the disease was refractory, from a patient treated with antithyroid drugs. The chain links TRBV6-2 or TRBV6-3 to TRBJ2-4, with 9 positions matching TRBD1. Here the CDR3 reads CASSYDRGENIQYF. The CDR3 nucleotides read TGTGCCAGCAGTTACGACAGGGGGGAAAACATTCAGTACTTC.